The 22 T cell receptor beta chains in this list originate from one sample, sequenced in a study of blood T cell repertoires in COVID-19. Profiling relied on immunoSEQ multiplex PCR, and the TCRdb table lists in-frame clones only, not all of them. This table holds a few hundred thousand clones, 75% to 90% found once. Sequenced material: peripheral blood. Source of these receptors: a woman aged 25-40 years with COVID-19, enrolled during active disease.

CDR3 sequence reads: CASSIGRVNEQYF. The CDR3 nucleotides are TGTGCCAGTAGTATCGGCAGGGTCAACGAGCAGTACTTC. This rearrangement joins TRBV19 to TRBJ2-7, with D possibly matching TRBD1 (5 bases). Trimming left V 3 bases short and J 5 bases short, with 11 bases between. This CDR3 has 13 residues. Germline CDR1 LNHDA, CDR2 SQIVND (reference sequence).

Here the CDR3 reads CASSQEGLTGTGALNEQFF. CDR3 DNA: TGTGCCAGCAGCCAAGAGGGCCTAACCGGGACAGGGGCGTTAAATGAGCAGTTCTTC. The gene calls are TRBV3-1 (or the pseudogene TRBV3-2) and TRBJ2-1; TRBD1 aligns across 10 bases. CDR3 length equals 19 residues. V was clipped by 0 bases and J by 7 bases; unmatched bases: 15. Germline CDR1 is LGHDT and CDR2 is YNNKEL (reference sequence).

The chain's CDR3 is CASSQGLAGNEQFF. In DNA form, the CDR3 reads TGTGCCAGCAGCCAAGGACTAGCGGGCAATGAGCAGTTCTTC. The chain links TRBV3-1 (or the pseudogene TRBV3-2) to TRBJ2-1; 10 positions match TRBD2. Germline CDR1 is LGHDT and CDR2 is YNNKEL (reference sequence). After removal of 1 base from V and 6 bases from J, the junction contained 0 bases not matched to a gene. This CDR3 is built from 14 residues.

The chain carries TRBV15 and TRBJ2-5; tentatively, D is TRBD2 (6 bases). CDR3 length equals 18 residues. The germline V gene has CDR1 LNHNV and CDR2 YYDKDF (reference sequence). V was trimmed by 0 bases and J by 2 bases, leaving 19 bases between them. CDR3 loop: CATSRDPRGTVIQETQYF. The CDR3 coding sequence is TGTGCCACCAGCAGAGATCCTCGCGGGACCGTAATTCAAGAGACCCAGTACTTC. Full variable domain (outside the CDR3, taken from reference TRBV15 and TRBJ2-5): DAMVIQNPRYQVTQFGKPVTLSCSQTLNHNVMYWYQQKSSQAPKLLFHYYDKDFNNEADTPDNFQSRRPNTSFCFLDIRSPGLGDTAMYLCATSRDPRGTVIQETQYFGPGTRLLVL.

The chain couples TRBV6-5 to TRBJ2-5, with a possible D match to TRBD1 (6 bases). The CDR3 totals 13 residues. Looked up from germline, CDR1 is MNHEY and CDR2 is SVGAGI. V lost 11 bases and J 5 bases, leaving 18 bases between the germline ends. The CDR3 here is CASRRGGSETQYF. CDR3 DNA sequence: TGTGCCTCTAGAAGAGGGGGATCGGAGACCCAGTACTTC.

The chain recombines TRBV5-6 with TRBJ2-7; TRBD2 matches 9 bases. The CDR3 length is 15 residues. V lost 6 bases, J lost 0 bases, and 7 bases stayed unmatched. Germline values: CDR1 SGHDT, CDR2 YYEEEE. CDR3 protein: CASNLLAGPSYEQYF. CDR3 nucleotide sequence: TGTGCCAGCAACCTACTAGCGGGCCCCTCCTACGAGCAGTACTTC.

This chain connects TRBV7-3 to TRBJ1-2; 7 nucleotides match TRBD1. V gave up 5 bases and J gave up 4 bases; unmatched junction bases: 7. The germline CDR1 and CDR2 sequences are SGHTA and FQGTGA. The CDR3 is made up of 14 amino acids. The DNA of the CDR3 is TGTGCCAGCAGCCCTACGGACAGGCCCTATGGCTACACCTTC. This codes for CASSPTDRPYGYTF.

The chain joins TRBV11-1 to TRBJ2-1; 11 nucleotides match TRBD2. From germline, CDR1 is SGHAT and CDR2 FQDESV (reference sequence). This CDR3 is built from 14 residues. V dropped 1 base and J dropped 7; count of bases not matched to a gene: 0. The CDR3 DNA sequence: TGTGCCAGCAGCTTAGGGACTAGCGGGAATGAGCAGTTCTTC. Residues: CASSLGTSGNEQFF.

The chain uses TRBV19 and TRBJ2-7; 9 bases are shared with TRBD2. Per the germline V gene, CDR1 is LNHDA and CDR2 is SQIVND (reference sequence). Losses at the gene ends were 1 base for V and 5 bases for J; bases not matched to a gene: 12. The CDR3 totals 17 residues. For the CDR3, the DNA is TGTGCCAGTAGTATAGCCGGCGGGAGGGCCTTTTCCAACGAGCAGTACTTC. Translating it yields CASSIAGGRAFSNEQYF.

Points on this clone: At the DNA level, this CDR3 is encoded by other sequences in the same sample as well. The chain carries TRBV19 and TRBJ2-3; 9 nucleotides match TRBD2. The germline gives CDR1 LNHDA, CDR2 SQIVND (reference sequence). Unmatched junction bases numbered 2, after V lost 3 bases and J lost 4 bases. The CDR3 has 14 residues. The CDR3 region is CASSISGSADTQYF. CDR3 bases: TGTGCCAGTAGTATTAGCGGGAGCGCAGATACGCAGTATTTT.

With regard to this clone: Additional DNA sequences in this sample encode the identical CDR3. The CDR3 DNA follows: TGTGCCAGCAGCTTAGATCCAGCGGGAGCGGGATACGAGCAGTACTTC. Translating gives CASSLDPAGAGYEQYF. The rearrangement links TRBV7-2 to TRBJ2-7; 8 bases map to TRBD2. CDR1 is SGHTA, CDR2 FQGNSA, per germline. V lost 1 base, J lost 4 bases, and 9 bases stayed unmatched. CDR3 size: 16 residues.

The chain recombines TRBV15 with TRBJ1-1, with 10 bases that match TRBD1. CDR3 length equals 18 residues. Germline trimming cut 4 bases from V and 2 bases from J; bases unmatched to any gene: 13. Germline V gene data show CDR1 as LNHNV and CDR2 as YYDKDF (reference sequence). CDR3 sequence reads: CATSNWAGQGGTNTEAFF. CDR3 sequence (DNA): TGTGCCACCAGCAACTGGGCCGGACAGGGGGGAACCAACACTGAAGCTTTCTTT. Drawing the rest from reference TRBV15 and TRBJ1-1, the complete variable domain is DAMVIQNPRYQVTQFGKPVTLSCSQTLNHNVMYWYQQKSSQAPKLLFHYYDKDFNNEADTPDNFQSRRPNTSFCFLDIRSPGLGDTAMYLCATSNWAGQGGTNTEAFFGQGTRLTVV.

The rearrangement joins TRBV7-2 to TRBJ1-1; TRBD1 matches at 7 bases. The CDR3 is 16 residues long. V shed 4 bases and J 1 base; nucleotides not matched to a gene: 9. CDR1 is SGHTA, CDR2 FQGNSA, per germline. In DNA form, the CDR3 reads TGTGCCAGCAGCTCTCCTTGGGGGGACAGGAACACTGAAGCTTTCTTT. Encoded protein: CASSSPWGDRNTEAFF.

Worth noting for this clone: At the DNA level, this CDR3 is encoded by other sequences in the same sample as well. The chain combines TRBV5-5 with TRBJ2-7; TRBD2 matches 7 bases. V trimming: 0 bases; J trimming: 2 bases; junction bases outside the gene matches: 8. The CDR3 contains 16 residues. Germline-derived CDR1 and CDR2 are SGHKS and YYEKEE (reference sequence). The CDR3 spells CASSLEGGRAAYEQYF. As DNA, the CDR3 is TGTGCCAGCAGCTTGGAGGGAGGGAGGGCCGCCTACGAGCAGTACTTC. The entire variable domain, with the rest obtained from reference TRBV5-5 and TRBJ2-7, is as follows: DAGVTQSPTHLIKTRGQQVTLRCSPISGHKSVSWYQQVLGQGPQFIFQYYEKEERGRGNFPDRFSARQFPNYSSELNVNALLLGDSALYLCASSLEGGRAAYEQYFGPGTRLTVT.

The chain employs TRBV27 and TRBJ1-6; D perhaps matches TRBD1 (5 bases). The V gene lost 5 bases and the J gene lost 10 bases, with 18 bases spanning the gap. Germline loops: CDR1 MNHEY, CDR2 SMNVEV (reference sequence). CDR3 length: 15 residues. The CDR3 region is CASSIDSPWGSPLHF. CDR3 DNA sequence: TGTGCCAGCAGTATCGACAGCCCTTGGGGATCACCCCTCCACTTT.

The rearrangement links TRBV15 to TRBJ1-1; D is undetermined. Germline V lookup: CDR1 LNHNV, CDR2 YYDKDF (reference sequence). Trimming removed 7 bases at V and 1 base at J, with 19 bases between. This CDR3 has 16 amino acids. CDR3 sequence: CATIPAGAGRNTEAFF. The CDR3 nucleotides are TGTGCCACCATCCCTGCGGGAGCGGGAAGGAACACTGAAGCTTTCTTT.

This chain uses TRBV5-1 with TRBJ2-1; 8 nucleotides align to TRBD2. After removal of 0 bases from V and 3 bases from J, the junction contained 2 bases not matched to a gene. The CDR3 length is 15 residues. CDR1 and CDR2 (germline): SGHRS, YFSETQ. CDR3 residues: CASSLASGSYNEQFF. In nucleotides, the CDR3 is TGCGCCAGCAGCTTGGCGAGCGGGAGCTACAATGAGCAGTTCTTC.

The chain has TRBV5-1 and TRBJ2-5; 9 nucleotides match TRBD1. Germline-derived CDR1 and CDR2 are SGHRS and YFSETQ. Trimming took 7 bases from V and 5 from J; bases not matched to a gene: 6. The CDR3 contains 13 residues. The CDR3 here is CASGSGTGETQYF. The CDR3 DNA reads TGCGCCAGCGGCTCCGGGACAGGGGAGACCCAGTACTTC.

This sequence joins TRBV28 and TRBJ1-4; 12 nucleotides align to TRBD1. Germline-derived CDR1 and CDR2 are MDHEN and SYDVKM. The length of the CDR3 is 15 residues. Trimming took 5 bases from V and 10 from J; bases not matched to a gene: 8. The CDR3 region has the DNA TGTGCCAGCAGTCCAACCGGGACAGGGGGCGGAAAACTGTTTTTT. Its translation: CASSPTGTGGGKLFF.

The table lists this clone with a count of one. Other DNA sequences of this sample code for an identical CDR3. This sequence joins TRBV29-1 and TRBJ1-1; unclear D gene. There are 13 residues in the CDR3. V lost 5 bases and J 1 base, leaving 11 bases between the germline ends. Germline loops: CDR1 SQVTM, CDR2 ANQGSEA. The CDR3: CSVSSPGNTEAFF. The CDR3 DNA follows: TGCAGCGTTTCCTCCCCGGGGAACACTGAAGCTTTCTTT.

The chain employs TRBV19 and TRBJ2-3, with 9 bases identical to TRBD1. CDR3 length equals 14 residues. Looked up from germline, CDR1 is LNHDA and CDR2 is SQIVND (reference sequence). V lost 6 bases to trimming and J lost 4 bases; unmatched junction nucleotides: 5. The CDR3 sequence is CASRPTGGADTQYF. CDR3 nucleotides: TGTGCCAGTAGGCCAACAGGGGGCGCAGATACGCAGTATTTT.

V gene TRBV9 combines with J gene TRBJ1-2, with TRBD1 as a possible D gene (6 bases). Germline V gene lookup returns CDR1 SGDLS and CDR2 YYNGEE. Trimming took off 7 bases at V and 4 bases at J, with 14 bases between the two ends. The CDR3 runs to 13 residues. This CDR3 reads CASEPGHLYGYTF. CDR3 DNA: TGTGCCAGCGAACCGGGACATCTCTATGGCTACACCTTC.